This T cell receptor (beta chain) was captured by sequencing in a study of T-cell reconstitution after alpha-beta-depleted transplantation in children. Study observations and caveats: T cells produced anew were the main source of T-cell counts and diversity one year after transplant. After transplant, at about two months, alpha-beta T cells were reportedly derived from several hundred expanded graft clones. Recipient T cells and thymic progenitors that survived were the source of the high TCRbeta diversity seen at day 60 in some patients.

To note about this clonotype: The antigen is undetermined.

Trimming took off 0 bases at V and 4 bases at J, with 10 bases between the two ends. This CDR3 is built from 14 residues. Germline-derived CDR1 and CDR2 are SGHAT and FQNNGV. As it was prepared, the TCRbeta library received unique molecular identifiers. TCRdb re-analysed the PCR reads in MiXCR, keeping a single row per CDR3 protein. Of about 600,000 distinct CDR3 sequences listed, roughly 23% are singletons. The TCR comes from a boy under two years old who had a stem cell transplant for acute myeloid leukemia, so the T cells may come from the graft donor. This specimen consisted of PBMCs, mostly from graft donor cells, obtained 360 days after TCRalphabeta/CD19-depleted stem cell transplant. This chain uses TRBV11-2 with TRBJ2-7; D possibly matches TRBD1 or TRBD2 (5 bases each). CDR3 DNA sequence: TGTGCCAGCAGCTTAGACAGGGACGGGTACGAGCAGTACTTC. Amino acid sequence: CASSLDRDGYEQYF.